Each of the 29 T cell receptor beta chains below was sequenced from the same sample in a study of identical twins. TCRdb processed the 5' RACE reads anew with MiXCR; each CDR3 protein has one entry. The sample contains under 350,000 distinct CDR3 sequences, 7.5% to 9.5% of which appear only once. This sample also belongs to another study, concerning yellow fever vaccine responses in identical twins.

The sequencing sample was made of CD8+ T cells sorted from blood. The receptor source for this set is a woman aged 18-29 years in good health.

This clonotype was seen a few times. This chain links TRBV27 with TRBJ1-5; D may be TRBD1 (5 bases). Between the trimmed V and J ends, which lost 7 bases and 2 bases, there was a span of 12 bases. Germline values: CDR1 MNHEY, CDR2 SMNVEV (reference sequence). The length of the CDR3 is 14 residues. DNA of the CDR3: TGTGCCAGCACGGCAGGGCCGGGCAATCAGCCCCAGCATTTT. The encoded protein is CASTAGPGNQPQHF.

This clonotype occurred many times. The chain combines TRBV11-3 with TRBJ2-1; TRBD2 agrees at 9 bases. This CDR3 has 18 amino acids. With V trimmed by 2 bases and J by 5 bases, 13 bases remained unmatched. Germline V gene sequence: CDR1 SGHNT, CDR2 YENEEA. This CDR3 reads CASSLFASGVTINNEQFF. The CDR3 DNA sequence: TGTGCCAGCAGCTTATTTGCTAGCGGGGTAACCATCAACAATGAGCAGTTCTTC.

This sequence joins TRBV20-1 and TRBJ2-1; 9 bases match TRBD1. This CDR3 comprises 15 residues. Germline V gene lookup returns CDR1 DFQATT and CDR2 SNEGSKA (reference sequence). V shed 5 bases, J shed 3 bases, and the junction held 8 bases outside the gene matches. Written as DNA, the CDR3 is TGCAGTGCTCCCCCCTCGGGACAGGGCTACAATGAGCAGTTCTTC. This sequence encodes CSAPPSGQGYNEQFF.

There are a few counts of this clonotype. This chain connects TRBV13 to TRBJ2-1, with no clear D. V dropped 5 bases and J dropped 5 bases, with 7 bases sitting between them. The CDR3 spans 12 residues. Germline-derived CDR1 and CDR2 are PRHDT and FYEKMQ (reference sequence). CDR3 DNA: TGTGCCAGCAGCCCCCCCAACAATGAGCAGTTCTTC. The encoded protein is CASSPPNNEQFF.

This clonotype turned up a few times. The CDR3 coding sequence is TGCGCCAGCAGCTTGGAAGGGGGCAATGAAAAACTGTTTTTT. This encodes CASSLEGGNEKLFF. This rearrangement joins TRBV5-1 to TRBJ1-4, with TRBD1 identical over 7 bases. The CDR3 totals 14 residues. CDR1 is SGHRS, CDR2 YFSETQ, per germline. The V and J ends lost 0 bases and 5 bases, in that order; junction bases with no gene match: 1.

This clonotype was recorded many times. The chain links TRBV4-3 to TRBJ2-3; D unresolved. V was cut by 1 base and J by 2 bases, with 13 bases left in between. The CDR3 spans 16 residues. Per germline, CDR1 LGHNA and CDR2 YSLEER. CDR3 bases: TGCGCCAGCAGCCAAGTGGGCGACTGGAACACAGATACGCAGTATTTT. It encodes CASSQVGDWNTDTQYF.

V usage is TRBV10-1 and J usage is TRBJ1-6; no reliable D call. CDR1 is WNHNN, CDR2 SYGVQD, per germline (reference sequence). Between the trimmed V and J ends, which lost 4 bases and 15 bases, there was a span of 16 bases. This CDR3 spans 13 amino acids. The CDR3 nucleotides read TGCGCCAGCAGTGCCGAGACGGGAGAGGACCTCCACTTT. Translation gives CASSAETGEDLHF.

The chain links TRBV4-3 to TRBJ2-1; D remains ambiguous. Germline V CDR1 and CDR2: LGHNA, YSLEER. V shed 3 bases and J shed 7 bases, with 10 bases lying between them. This CDR3 has 13 residues. In DNA, the CDR3 is TGCGCCAGCAGCCAGGGGTGGCTAAATGAGCAGTTCTTC. It codes for CASSQGWLNEQFF.

The gene calls are TRBV20-1 and TRBJ1-1; perhaps TRBD1 as D (5 bases). Deletions cut 3 bases from V and 0 bases from J, with 8 bases between. Looked up from germline, CDR1 is DFQATT and CDR2 is SNEGSKA (reference sequence). CDR3 length: 13 residues. As DNA, the CDR3 is TGCAGTGCTAGGGAGGGGATGAACACTGAAGCTTTCTTT. It encodes CSAREGMNTEAFF.

This chain joins TRBV7-2 and TRBJ1-4; 8 bases are shared with TRBD1. V shed 5 bases and J 5 bases; nucleotides not matched to a gene: 7. The germline gives CDR1 SGHTA, CDR2 FQGNSA. This CDR3 has 15 amino acids. CDR3 sequence: CASSLNRGVNEKLFF. The CDR3 DNA reads as TGTGCCAGCAGCCTGAACAGGGGGGTAAATGAAAAACTGTTTTTT. Looking up the rest from reference TRBV7-2 and TRBJ1-4 gives the full variable domain: GAGVSQSPSNKVTEKGKDVELRCDPISGHTALYWYRQSLGQGLEFLIYFQGNSAPDKSGLPSDRFSAERTGGSVSTLTIQRTQQEDSAVYLCASSLNRGVNEKLFFGSGTQLSVL.

This clonotype was seen ten or more times. This sequence joins TRBV6-2 or TRBV6-3 and TRBJ2-1, with D perhaps TRBD2 (6 bases). This CDR3 is built from 16 residues. Germline V lookup: CDR1 MNHEY, CDR2 SVGEGT. Trimming took 4 bases from V and 10 from J, leaving 23 bases between them. In DNA, the CDR3 is TGTGCCAGCAGTTTGTCTTTAGCGGTCCCGGAGGAAGAGCAGTTCTTC. Encoded protein: CASSLSLAVPEEEQFF.

This clonotype was recorded a few times. The CDR3 sequence is CAWSVQRDYNEQFF. CDR3 coding DNA: TGTGCCTGGAGTGTACAGCGGGATTACAATGAGCAGTTCTTC. V is TRBV30 and J is TRBJ2-1, with TRBD2 matching 7 bases. Germline V gives CDR1 GTSNPN, CDR2 SVGIG (reference sequence). The CDR3 runs 14 residues. Trimming took 0 bases from V and 4 from J; bases not matched to a gene: 3.

The V call is TRBV4-3, the J call TRBJ2-3; possible D gene TRBD2, 5 bases. Looked up from germline, CDR1 is LGHNA and CDR2 is YSLEER. V shed 0 bases and J shed 6 bases, with 19 bases lying between them. The CDR3 runs to 17 residues. CDR3 protein: CASSQDSSGALGDTQYF. The CDR3 bases are TGCGCCAGCAGCCAAGATTCCAGCGGAGCACTCGGGGATACGCAGTATTTT.

This clonotype was found many times. The genes are TRBV7-9 and TRBJ2-1; D not certain. The CDR3 sequence is 14 residues long. The germline V and J ends were trimmed by 2 bases and 2 bases, with 7 bases remaining between them. Germline V gene data show CDR1 as SEHNR and CDR2 as FQNEAQ (reference sequence). The CDR3 sequence: CASSLQETYNEQFF. The CDR3 DNA is TGTGCCAGCAGCTTACAGGAAACCTACAATGAGCAGTTCTTC.

V and J are TRBV4-2 and TRBJ2-1; D not resolved. CDR3 size: 14 residues. Germline V CDR1 and CDR2: LGHNA, YNFKEQ. V lost 0 bases and J lost 8, with 11 bases in between. DNA of the CDR3: TGTGCCAGCAGCCAAGAAATAGGTTTCTATGAGCAGTTCTTC. Translation: CASSQEIGFYEQFF.

This chain links TRBV27 with TRBJ2-7, with D tentatively TRBD2 (6 bases). The germline V gene encodes CDR1 MNHEY and CDR2 SMNVEV (reference sequence). The CDR3 contains 14 residues. V lost 2 bases to trimming and J lost 6 bases, with 14 bases between them. The CDR3 loop reads CASSLVRDSREQYF. The CDR3 nucleotides read TGTGCCAGCAGTTTAGTCAGGGACTCACGCGAGCAGTACTTC.

The rearrangement links TRBV5-4 to TRBJ2-1; D perhaps matches TRBD1 (6 bases). Trimming shortened V by 0 bases and J by 10 bases, and 11 bases separated the two germline ends. Germline CDR1 SGHNT, CDR2 YYREEE (reference sequence). The CDR3 extends over 13 amino acids. The CDR3 nucleotides read TGTGCCAGCAGCTTGGGACAGGTCGTGGAGCAGTTCTTC. This encodes CASSLGQVVEQFF.

This chain links TRBV28 with TRBJ1-6, with D possibly TRBD1 on 6 matching bases. This CDR3 contains 17 residues. The germline V gene encodes CDR1 MDHEN and CDR2 SYDVKM. Trimming cost V 4 bases and J 7 bases, with 20 bases left between them. CDR3 region: CASSSTITGTVNSPLHF. The CDR3 coding sequence is TGTGCCAGCAGTTCGACGATAACAGGGACGGTGAATTCACCCCTCCACTTT.

This chain links TRBV20-1 with TRBJ1-6; tentative D call: TRBD1 (6 bases). The V gene lost 3 bases and the J gene lost 9 bases, with 18 bases spanning the gap. Per the germline V gene, CDR1 is DFQATT and CDR2 is SNEGSKA (reference sequence). This CDR3 contains 15 residues. The CDR3 DNA follows: TGCAGTGCTAGTTCCCTTGGCAGGGGCGGTTCACCCCTCCACTTT. Protein product: CSASSLGRGGSPLHF.

This clonotype has ten or more counts. The rearrangement joins TRBV11-2 to TRBJ2-1; unclear D gene. V lost 1 base and J 8 bases, leaving 6 bases between the germline ends. This CDR3 contains 12 residues. Germline values: CDR1 SGHAT, CDR2 FQNNGV. The CDR3 DNA reads TGTGCCAGCAGCTTAGTCGCCGATGAGCAGTTCTTC. It codes for CASSLVADEQFF.

The rearrangement uses TRBV7-3 and TRBJ2-7; a possible D gene is TRBD1 (5 bases). V was cut by 2 bases and J by 3 bases, with 11 bases left in between. The CDR3 runs to 14 residues. The germline V gene has CDR1 SGHTA and CDR2 FQGTGA. The CDR3 DNA follows: TGTGCCAGCAGCTTAGAGCCGGACAACTACGAGCAGTACTTC. Translation: CASSLEPDNYEQYF.

The gene calls are TRBV20-1 and TRBJ2-5; a weak D match, TRBD2 (6 bases). This CDR3 has 14 residues. Between the trimmed V and J ends, which lost 5 bases and 1 base, there was a span of 14 bases. Germline CDR1 is DFQATT and CDR2 is SNEGSKA (reference sequence). CDR3: CSAGPGLSQETQYF. The CDR3, as DNA: TGCAGTGCTGGACCAGGACTAAGCCAAGAGACCCAGTACTTC.

The chain recombines TRBV29-1 with TRBJ2-7; D is perhaps TRBD1 (6 bases). From germline, CDR1 is SQVTM and CDR2 ANQGSEA. This CDR3 is 15 amino acids long. Trimming shortened V by 7 bases and J by 0 bases, and 19 bases separated the two germline ends. The CDR3 region has the DNA TGCAGCGCCTGGGGGAAGACAGGAATCTCCTACGAGCAGTACTTC. As protein: CSAWGKTGISYEQYF.

There are many counts of this clonotype. The rearrangement uses TRBV20-1 and TRBJ1-1; D possibly corresponds to TRBD1 (5 bases). The germline V gene encodes CDR1 DFQATT and CDR2 SNEGSKA (reference sequence). V dropped 3 bases and J dropped 0 bases, with 8 bases sitting between them. CDR3 length: 13 amino acids. CDR3 protein: CSARGRMNTEAFF. Written as DNA, the CDR3 is TGCAGTGCTAGGGGACGGATGAACACTGAAGCTTTCTTT.

This clonotype was counted a few times. The V call is TRBV10-2, the J call TRBJ2-1, with D possibly TRBD2 on 5 matching bases. Germline V gives CDR1 WSHSY, CDR2 SAAADI. The CDR3 totals 17 residues. V lost 4 bases and J lost 0, with 16 bases in between. The CDR3 sequence is CASSGWESIRSYNEQFF. The DNA of the CDR3 is TGCGCCAGCAGTGGATGGGAGTCTATTCGCTCCTACAATGAGCAGTTCTTC.

The rearrangement links TRBV11-1 to TRBJ2-3; 12 nucleotides align to TRBD1. The CDR3 has 18 amino acids. Trimming at V came to 1 base and at J to 1 base, leaving 6 bases not matched to a gene. The germline CDR1 and CDR2 sequences are SGHAT and FQDESV (reference sequence). As DNA, the CDR3 is TGTGCCAGCAGCTTAGGGGCCGGGACAGGGGGCGGCACAGATACGCAGTATTTT. It yields the protein CASSLGAGTGGGTDTQYF.

J is TRBJ2-7 and V is TRBV30; D gene unclear. The ends were cut back, 1 base at V and 2 bases at J, with 3 bases in the middle. This CDR3 region has 11 residues. The V gene's germline CDR1 is GTSNPN and CDR2 SVGIG (reference sequence). This CDR3 is CAWSDTYEQYF. In DNA form, the CDR3 reads TGTGCCTGGAGTGACACCTACGAGCAGTACTTC.

This chain links TRBV28 with TRBJ2-2, with 10 bases that match TRBD1. The CDR3 length is 15 residues. Germline V gives CDR1 MDHEN, CDR2 SYDVKM. Trimming at V came to 4 bases and at J to 4 bases, leaving 3 bases not matched to a gene. Here the CDR3 reads CASSSGQGVTGELFF. CDR3 nucleotides: TGTGCCAGCAGTTCAGGACAGGGGGTCACCGGGGAGCTGTTTTTT.

This clonotype was counted between two and nine times. The chain employs TRBV7-2 and TRBJ2-5; D is tentatively TRBD1 or TRBD2 (6 bases each). Trimming pared 2 bases from V and 1 base from J, leaving 11 bases between. This CDR3 spans 15 amino acids. From germline, CDR1 is SGHTA and CDR2 FQGNSA. CDR3 loop: CASSLHRGLQETQYF. The CDR3 DNA follows: TGTGCCAGCAGCTTACACCGGGGGCTCCAAGAGACCCAGTACTTC.